This T cell receptor beta chain stems from a study of type 1 regulatory T cells. As for the study in general: This in vitro CD4 product, T-allo10, is enriched for Tr1 cells and alloantigen-specific.

Graft donor-derived T-allo10 cells were described as host-alloantigen-specific, anergic, and alloantigen-specifically suppressive. In regard to this clonotype: Antigen specificity is unknown.

The germline CDR1 and CDR2 sequences are SGHAT and FQNNGV. This CDR3 contains 14 residues. Between the trimmed V and J ends, which lost 5 bases and 2 bases, there was a span of 13 bases. From the reads, TCRdb called clonotypes with MiXCR, one entry per CDR3 protein. The sample holds roughly 68,000 distinct CDR3 sequences; about three fifths are singletons and the top ten take 6% to 9%. The V gene is TRBV11-2, the J gene TRBJ2-7; tentatively, D is TRBD1 or TRBD2 (5 bases each). Sequences were obtained from cultured T cells, either the whole culture or a sorted T cell fraction (not recorded which). Specified subset: Tr1-enriched cell product generated in vitro against host alloantigens. This sequence originates from a human donor in good health. DNA for the CDR3: TGTGCCAGCAGCGCAAGGGACCATACCTACGAGCAGTACTTC. It translates to CASSARDHTYEQYF.